A single sample is the source of the 23 T cell receptor beta chains below, sequenced in a study of monozygotic twins with inflammatory bowel disease. Using the 5' RACE reads, TCRdb records one entry per CDR3 protein without DNA. Its table records around 210,000 distinct CDR3 sequences. The sequencing sample was made of blood. The receptors derive from a human donor with ulcerative colitis or Crohn's disease, or a healthy co-twin of an affected twin (not recorded which).

The chain joins TRBV12-3 or TRBV12-4 to TRBJ1-1; with no DNA, the TCRdb D assignment of TRBD1 cannot be verified. This CDR3 is built from 15 residues. CDR3 in amino acids: CASSTNRAANTEAFF.

The gene calls are TRBV19 and TRBJ2-3; with no DNA, the TCRdb D assignment of TRBD1 cannot be verified. CDR3 length equals 15 residues. Germline V gene sequence: CDR1 LNHDA, CDR2 SQIVND (reference sequence). CDR3 sequence: CASSSPRDSTDTQYF. Combining the CDR3 with reference TRBV19 and TRBJ2-3 gives the whole variable domain DGGITQSPKYLFRKEGQNVTLSCEQNLNHDAMYWYRQDPGQGLRLIYYSQIVNDFQKGDIAEGYSVSREKKESFPLTVTSAQKNPTAFYLCASSSPRDSTDTQYFGPGTRLTVL.

The V and J genes are TRBV12-3 or TRBV12-4 and TRBJ2-7. The CDR3 has 14 amino acids. CDR3 residues: CASCQQMGIYEQYF.

J is TRBJ1-5 and V is TRBV28. The length of the CDR3 is 13 residues. CDR1 MDHEN and CDR2 SYDVKM come from the germline V gene. CDR3: CASSLYRYQPQHF.

The rearrangement uses TRBV12-3 or TRBV12-4 and TRBJ1-2. CDR3 length: 13 residues. The CDR3 loop reads CASSLGSKYGYTF.

This chain connects TRBV6-5 to TRBJ2-7; TCRdb lists TRBD1, though no DNA is available to test this call. The germline gives CDR1 MNHEY, CDR2 SVGAGI. There are 17 residues in the CDR3. The CDR3: CASSSSKATGRTYEQYF.

V usage is TRBV7-2 and J usage is TRBJ2-5. The CDR3 totals 13 residues. From germline, CDR1 is SGHTA and CDR2 FQGNSA. CDR3 sequence: CASSTVWEETQYF.

The V and J genes are TRBV5-1 and TRBJ1-4; there is no DNA to check the TCRdb D call of TRBD1. Germline V gene sequence: CDR1 SGHRS, CDR2 YFSETQ. The CDR3 length is 16 residues. The chain's CDR3 is CASSLTYRDLREKLFF.

This rearrangement joins TRBV5-1 to TRBJ1-5. CDR1 and CDR2 from the germline V gene are SGHRS and YFSETQ. The CDR3 loop spans 15 amino acids. The CDR3 spells CASSVGVGSNQPQHF.

The chain couples TRBV4-3 to TRBJ2-1. This CDR3 spans 16 amino acids. Germline V gene lookup returns CDR1 LGHNA and CDR2 YSLEER. The CDR3 sequence is CASSQDRAGAHNEQFF.

The chain couples TRBV7-2 to TRBJ1-1; TCRdb designates TRBD1, a call that cannot be tested without DNA. The CDR3 consists of 16 residues. Germline CDR1 SGHTA, CDR2 FQGNSA. This CDR3 reads CASSSIGGTFAPEAFF.

V usage is TRBV6-1 and J usage is TRBJ2-1; the D call from TCRdb, TRBD1, cannot be confirmed without DNA. The CDR3 consists of 17 residues. CDR1 is MNHNS, CDR2 SASEGT, per germline. The CDR3 reads CASSEIGTGRRYNEQFF.

This rearrangement joins TRBV5-1 to TRBJ2-1; the D call of TRBD1 rests on TCRdb alone, since no DNA is present to check it. The length of the CDR3 is 15 residues. Germline V CDR1 and CDR2: SGHRS, YFSETQ. The CDR3 here is CAVSVIQGARNEQFF. The variable domain in full, with the rest retrieved from reference TRBV5-1 and TRBJ2-1, is KAGVTQTPRYLIKTRGQQVTLSCSPISGHRSVSWYQQTPGQGLQFLFEYFSETQRNKGNFPGRFSGRQFSNSRSEMNVSTLELGDSALYLCAVSVIQGARNEQFFGPGTRLTVL.

The gene calls are TRBV4-3 and TRBJ2-7. There are 15 residues in the CDR3. CDR1 is LGHNA, CDR2 YSLEER, per germline. The CDR3 loop is CASSQEDWWAYEQYF.

The CDR3 sequence is CSVEGRVSYNEQFF. The chain carries TRBV29-1 and TRBJ2-1; TCRdb's D call of TRBD1 is untestable without DNA. CDR3 size: 14 residues. Looked up from germline, CDR1 is SQVTM and CDR2 is ANQGSEA.

The chain has TRBV5-6 and TRBJ1-5. The CDR3 runs to 16 residues. CDR1 SGHDT and CDR2 YYEEEE come from the germline V gene. The CDR3 loop reads CASSLRSEAHSQPQHF.

V is TRBV6-1 and J is TRBJ2-1; no DNA is available, so the TRBD2 call from TCRdb remains unchecked. The CDR3 covers 14 residues. Germline assignment: CDR1 MNHNS and CDR2 SASEGT. The CDR3 spells CASSPGLAGVEQFF.

V is TRBV3-1 and J is TRBJ1-1. The CDR3 is 15 amino acids. The germline V gene has CDR1 LGHDT and CDR2 YNNKEL (reference sequence). CDR3 region: CASSVIHNPNTEAFF.

The chain links TRBV20-1 to TRBJ2-7; the TCRdb call, TRBD1, lacks DNA for checking. This CDR3 has 14 amino acids. Germline CDR1 DFQATT, CDR2 SNEGSKA (reference sequence). The CDR3 sequence: CSARKGQGADEQYF.

The chain uses TRBV28 and TRBJ2-5; TCRdb's D call, TRBD1, is unchecked because there is no DNA. The V gene's germline CDR1 is MDHEN and CDR2 SYDVKM. This CDR3 is built from 13 residues. The CDR3 sequence: CASSGQGLETQYF.

The chain carries TRBV27 and TRBJ2-3; there is no DNA to check the TCRdb D call of TRBD1. The germline V gene has CDR1 MNHEY and CDR2 SMNVEV (reference sequence). The CDR3 length is 15 residues. CDR3 in amino acids: CASSPHARGTDTQYF.

The V gene is TRBV18, the J gene TRBJ2-2. From germline, CDR1 is KGHSH and CDR2 LQKENI. This CDR3 has 17 residues. The CDR3 sequence is CASSPRPNLANTGELFF.

V usage is TRBV19 and J usage is TRBJ2-1. Looked up from germline, CDR1 is LNHDA and CDR2 is SQIVND (reference sequence). CDR3 length: 14 residues. CDR3 amino acids: CASSIAVAVNEQFF.